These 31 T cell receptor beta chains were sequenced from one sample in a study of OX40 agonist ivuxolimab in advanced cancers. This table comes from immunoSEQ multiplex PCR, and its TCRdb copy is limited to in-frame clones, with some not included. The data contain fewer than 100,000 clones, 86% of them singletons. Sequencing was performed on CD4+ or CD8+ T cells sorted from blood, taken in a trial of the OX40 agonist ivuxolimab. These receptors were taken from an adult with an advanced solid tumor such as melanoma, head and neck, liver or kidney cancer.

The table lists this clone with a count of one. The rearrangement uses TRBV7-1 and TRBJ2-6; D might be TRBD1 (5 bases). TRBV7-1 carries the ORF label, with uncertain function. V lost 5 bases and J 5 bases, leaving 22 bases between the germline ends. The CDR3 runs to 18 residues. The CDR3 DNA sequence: TGTGCCAGCAGCCTGCAAAGACGAGGACAAAGTCGGGCCAACGTCCTGACTTTC. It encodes CASSLQRRGQSRANVLTF.

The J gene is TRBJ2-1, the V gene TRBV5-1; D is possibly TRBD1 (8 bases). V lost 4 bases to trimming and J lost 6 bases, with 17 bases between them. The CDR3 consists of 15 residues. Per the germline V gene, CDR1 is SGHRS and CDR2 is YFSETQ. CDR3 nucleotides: TGCGCCAGCAGCGACCGGACAGGGAGGGTCAATGAGCAGTTCTTC. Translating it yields CASSDRTGRVNEQFF.

CDR3 loop: CASSDGSTWTSGANVLTF. In nucleotides, the CDR3 is TGTGCCAGCAGTGATGGAAGCACGTGGACCTCTGGGGCCAACGTCCTGACTTTC. The V call is TRBV2, the J call TRBJ2-6; D gene unclear. Germline loops: CDR1 SNHLY, CDR2 FYNNEI. V was trimmed by 3 bases and J by 0 bases, leaving 15 bases between them. The CDR3 extends over 18 amino acids. The full variable domain, rest sourced from reference TRBV2 and TRBJ2-6, is EPEVTQTPSHQVTQMGQEVILRCVPISNHLYFYWYRQILGQKVEFLVSFYNNEISEKSEIFDDQFSVERPDGSNFTLKIRSTKLEDSAMYFCASSDGSTWTSGANVLTFGAGSRLTVL.

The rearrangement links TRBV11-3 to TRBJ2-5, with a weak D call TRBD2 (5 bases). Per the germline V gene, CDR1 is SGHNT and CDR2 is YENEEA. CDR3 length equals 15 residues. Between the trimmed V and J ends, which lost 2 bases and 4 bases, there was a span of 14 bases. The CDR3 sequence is CASSLNGVGVETQYF. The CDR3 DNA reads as TGTGCCAGCAGCTTAAACGGAGTGGGAGTAGAGACCCAGTACTTC. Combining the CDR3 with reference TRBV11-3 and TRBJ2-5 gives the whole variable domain EAGVVQSPRYKIIEKKQPVAFWCNPISGHNTLYWYLQNLGQGPELLIRYENEEAVDDSQLPKDRFSAERLKGVDSTLKIQPAELGDSAVYLCASSLNGVGVETQYFGPGTRLLVL.

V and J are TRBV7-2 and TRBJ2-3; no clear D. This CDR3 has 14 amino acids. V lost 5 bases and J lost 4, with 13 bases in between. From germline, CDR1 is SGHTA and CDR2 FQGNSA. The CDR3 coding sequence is TGTGCCAGCAGCCCTATGTTCTCCTCAGATACGCAGTATTTT. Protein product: CASSPMFSSDTQYF.

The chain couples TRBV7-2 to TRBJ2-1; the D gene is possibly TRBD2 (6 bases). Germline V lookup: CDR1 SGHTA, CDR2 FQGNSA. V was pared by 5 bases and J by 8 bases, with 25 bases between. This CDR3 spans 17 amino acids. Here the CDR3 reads CASSKRAGAGWVDEQFF. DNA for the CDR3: TGTGCCAGCAGCAAGCGTGCCGGGGCGGGATGGGTCGATGAGCAGTTCTTC.

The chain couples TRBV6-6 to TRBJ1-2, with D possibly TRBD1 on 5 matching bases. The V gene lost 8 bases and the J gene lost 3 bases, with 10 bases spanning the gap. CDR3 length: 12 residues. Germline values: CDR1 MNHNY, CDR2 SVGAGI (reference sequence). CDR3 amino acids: CASQGGDYGYTF. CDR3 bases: TGTGCCAGCCAGGGCGGGGACTATGGCTACACCTTC.

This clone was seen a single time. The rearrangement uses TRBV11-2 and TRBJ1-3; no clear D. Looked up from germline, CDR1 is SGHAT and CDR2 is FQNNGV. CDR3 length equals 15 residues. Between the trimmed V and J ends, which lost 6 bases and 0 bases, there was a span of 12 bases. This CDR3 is CASSISGSSGNTIYF. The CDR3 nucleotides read TGTGCCAGCAGTATATCGGGTTCCTCTGGAAACACCATATATTTT. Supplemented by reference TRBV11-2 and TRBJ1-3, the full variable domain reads EAGVAQSPRYKIIEKRQSVAFWCNPISGHATLYWYQQILGQGPKLLIQFQNNGVVDDSQLPKDRFSAERLKGVDSTLKIQPAKLEDSAVYLCASSISGSSGNTIYFGEGSWLTVV.

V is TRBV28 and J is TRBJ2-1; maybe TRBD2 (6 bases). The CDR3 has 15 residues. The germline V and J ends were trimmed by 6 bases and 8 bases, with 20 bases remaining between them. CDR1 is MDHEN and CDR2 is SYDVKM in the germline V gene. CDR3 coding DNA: TGTGCCAGCAGACCCCGGGCGGGGCGCCCACATGAGCAGTTCTTC. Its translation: CASRPRAGRPHEQFF.

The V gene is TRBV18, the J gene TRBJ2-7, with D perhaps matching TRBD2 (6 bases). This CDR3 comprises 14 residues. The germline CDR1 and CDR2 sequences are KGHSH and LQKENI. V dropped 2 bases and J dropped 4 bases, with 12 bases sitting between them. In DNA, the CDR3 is TGTGCCAGCTCACCAGACGGCGGGACTTACGAGCAGTACTTC. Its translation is CASSPDGGTYEQYF.

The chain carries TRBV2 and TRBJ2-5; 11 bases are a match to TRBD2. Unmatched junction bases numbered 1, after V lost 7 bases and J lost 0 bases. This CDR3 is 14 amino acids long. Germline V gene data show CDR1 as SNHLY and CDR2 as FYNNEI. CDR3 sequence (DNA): TGTGCCAGCACGACTAGCGGGGACCAAGAGACCCAGTACTTC. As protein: CASTTSGDQETQYF.

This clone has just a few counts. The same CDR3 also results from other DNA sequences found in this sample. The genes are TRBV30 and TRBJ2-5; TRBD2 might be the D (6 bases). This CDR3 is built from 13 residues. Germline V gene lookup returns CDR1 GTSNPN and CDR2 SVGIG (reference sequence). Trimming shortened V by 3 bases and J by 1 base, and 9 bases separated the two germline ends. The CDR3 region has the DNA TGTGCCTGGAGCGGGGGTCTCCAAGAGACCCAGTACTTC. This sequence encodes CAWSGGLQETQYF.

CDR3 sequence reads: CASSLEDNTYEQYF. The CDR3, as DNA: TGTGCCAGCAGCTTAGAGGACAACACCTACGAGCAGTACTTC. The rearrangement uses TRBV7-9 and TRBJ2-7; D is perhaps TRBD1 (5 bases). This CDR3 comprises 14 residues. The germline V gene has CDR1 SEHNR and CDR2 FQNEAQ (reference sequence). V lost 1 base and J 2 bases, leaving 9 bases between the germline ends.

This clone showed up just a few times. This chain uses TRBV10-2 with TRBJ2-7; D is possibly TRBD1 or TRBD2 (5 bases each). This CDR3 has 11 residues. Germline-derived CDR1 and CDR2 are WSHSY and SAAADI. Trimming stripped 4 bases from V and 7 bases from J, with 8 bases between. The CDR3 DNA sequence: TGCGCCAGCAGTGGAGGGGCGGAGCAGTACTTC. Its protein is CASSGGAEQYF.

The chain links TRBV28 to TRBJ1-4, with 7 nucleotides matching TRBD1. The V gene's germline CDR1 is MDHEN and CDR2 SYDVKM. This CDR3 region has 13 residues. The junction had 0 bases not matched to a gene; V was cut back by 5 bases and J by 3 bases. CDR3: CASSTGANEKLFF. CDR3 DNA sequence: TGTGCCAGCAGTACAGGGGCTAATGAAAAACTGTTTTTT.

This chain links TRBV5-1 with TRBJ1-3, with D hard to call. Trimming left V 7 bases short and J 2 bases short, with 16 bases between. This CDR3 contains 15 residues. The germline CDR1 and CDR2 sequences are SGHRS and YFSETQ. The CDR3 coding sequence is TGCGCCAGCTCGGCGGGCGAAGGGACTGGAAACACCATATATTTT. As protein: CASSAGEGTGNTIYF.

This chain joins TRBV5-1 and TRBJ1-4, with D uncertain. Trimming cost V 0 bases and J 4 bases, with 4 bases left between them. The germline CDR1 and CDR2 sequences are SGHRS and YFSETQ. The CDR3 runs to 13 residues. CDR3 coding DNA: TGCGCCAGCAGCTTGGGAGTTAATGAAAAACTGTTTTTT. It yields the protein CASSLGVNEKLFF. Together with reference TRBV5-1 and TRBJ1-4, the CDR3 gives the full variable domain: KAGVTQTPRYLIKTRGQQVTLSCSPISGHRSVSWYQQTPGQGLQFLFEYFSETQRNKGNFPGRFSGRQFSNSRSEMNVSTLELGDSALYLCASSLGVNEKLFFGSGTQLSVL.

DNA of the CDR3: TGCGCCAGCAGCCAAGATCCGACAGGGACCTATGGCTACACCTTC. Translating gives CASSQDPTGTYGYTF. The rearrangement uses TRBV4-1 and TRBJ1-2, with 7 bases fitting TRBD1. This CDR3 contains 15 residues. The V gene end was trimmed by 0 bases and the J gene end by 4 bases; junction bases not matched to a gene: 5. Germline lookup yields CDR1 MGHRA and CDR2 YSYEKL.

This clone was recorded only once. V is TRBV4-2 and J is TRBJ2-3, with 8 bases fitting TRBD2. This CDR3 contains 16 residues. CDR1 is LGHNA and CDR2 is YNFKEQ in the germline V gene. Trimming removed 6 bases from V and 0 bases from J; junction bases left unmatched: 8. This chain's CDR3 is CASRILAGGSTDTQYF. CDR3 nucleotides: TGTGCCAGCAGAATTCTGGCGGGAGGTAGCACAGATACGCAGTATTTT.

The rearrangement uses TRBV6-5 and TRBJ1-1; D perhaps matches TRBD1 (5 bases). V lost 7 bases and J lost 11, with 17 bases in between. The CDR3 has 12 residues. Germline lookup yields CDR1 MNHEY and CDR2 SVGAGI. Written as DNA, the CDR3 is TGTGCCAGCACCACCACCACAGGTGACGCTTTCTTT. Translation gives CASTTTTGDAFF.

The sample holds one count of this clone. The CDR3 bases are TGTGCCAGCAGCCTTACGGAGAACACTGAAGCTTTCTTT. This translates into CASSLTENTEAFF. V is TRBV7-2 and J is TRBJ1-1; D unresolved. Between the trimmed V and J ends, which lost 5 bases and 1 base, there was a span of 8 bases. Germline V lookup: CDR1 SGHTA, CDR2 FQGNSA. This CDR3 is built from 13 residues.

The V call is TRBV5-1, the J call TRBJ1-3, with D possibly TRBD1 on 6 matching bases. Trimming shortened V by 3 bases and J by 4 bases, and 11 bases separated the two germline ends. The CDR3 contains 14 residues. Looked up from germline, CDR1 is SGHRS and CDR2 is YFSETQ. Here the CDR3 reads CASSSSDRGNTIYF. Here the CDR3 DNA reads TGCGCCAGCAGCTCCTCCGACAGGGGAAACACCATATATTTT.

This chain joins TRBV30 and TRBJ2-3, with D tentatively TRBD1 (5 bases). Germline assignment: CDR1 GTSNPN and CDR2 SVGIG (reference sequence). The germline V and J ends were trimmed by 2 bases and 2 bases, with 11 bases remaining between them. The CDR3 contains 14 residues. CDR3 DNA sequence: TGTGCCTGGAGTCTGGGGCTTTCCACAGATACGCAGTATTTT. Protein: CAWSLGLSTDTQYF.

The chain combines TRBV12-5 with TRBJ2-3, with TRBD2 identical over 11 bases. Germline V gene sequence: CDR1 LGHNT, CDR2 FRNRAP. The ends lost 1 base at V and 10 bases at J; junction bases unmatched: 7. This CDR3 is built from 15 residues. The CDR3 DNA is TGTGCTAGTGGTTTGGGGACTAGCGGGTCTACTGCGCAGTATTTT. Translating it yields CASGLGTSGSTAQYF.

CDR3 DNA sequence: TGTGCCAGCAGCTTAGCTTATCGGCGGGGGAGTAACAATGAGCAGTTCTTC. Translation gives CASSLAYRRGSNNEQFF. The chain recombines TRBV13 with TRBJ2-1, with 7 nucleotides matching TRBD2. The junction had 11 bases not matched to a gene; V was cut back by 1 base and J by 5 bases. The CDR3 loop spans 17 amino acids. From germline, CDR1 is PRHDT and CDR2 FYEKMQ (reference sequence). Using reference TRBV13 and TRBJ2-1 for the parts outside the CDR3, the full variable domain is AAGVIQSPRHLIKEKRETATLKCYPIPRHDTVYWYQQGPGQDPQFLISFYEKMQSDKGSIPDRFSAQQFSDYHSELNMSSLELGDSALYFCASSLAYRRGSNNEQFFGPGTRLTVL.

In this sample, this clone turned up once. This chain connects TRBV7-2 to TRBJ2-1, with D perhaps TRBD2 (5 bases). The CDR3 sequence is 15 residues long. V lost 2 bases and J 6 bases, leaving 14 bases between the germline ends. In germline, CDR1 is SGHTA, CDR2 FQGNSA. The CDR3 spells CASSLRGILLNEQFF. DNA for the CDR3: TGTGCCAGCAGCTTAAGAGGGATTCTACTCAATGAGCAGTTCTTC. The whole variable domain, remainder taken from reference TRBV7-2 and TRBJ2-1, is GAGVSQSPSNKVTEKGKDVELRCDPISGHTALYWYRQSLGQGLEFLIYFQGNSAPDKSGLPSDRFSAERTGGSVSTLTIQRTQQEDSAVYLCASSLRGILLNEQFFGPGTRLTVL.

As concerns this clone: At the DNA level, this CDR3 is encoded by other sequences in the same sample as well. CDR3 sequence: CASSLTPEWEKLFF. The CDR3 nucleotides read TGTGCCAGCAGCTTAACCCCAGAGTGGGAAAAACTGTTTTTT. V and J are TRBV7-9 and TRBJ1-4; D is uncertain. The CDR3 is 14 amino acids. The germline gives CDR1 SEHNR, CDR2 FQNEAQ (reference sequence). V was cut by 2 bases and J by 8 bases, with 12 bases left in between.

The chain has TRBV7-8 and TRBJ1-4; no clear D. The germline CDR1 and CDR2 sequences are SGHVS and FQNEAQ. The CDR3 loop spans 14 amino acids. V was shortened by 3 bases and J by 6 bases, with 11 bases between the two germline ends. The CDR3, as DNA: TGTGCCAGCAGCTTCGACAATGAGGATGAAAAACTGTTTTTT. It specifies CASSFDNEDEKLFF. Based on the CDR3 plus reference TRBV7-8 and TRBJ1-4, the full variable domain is GAGVSQSPRYKVAKRGQDVALRCDPISGHVSLFWYQQALGQGPEFLTYFQNEAQLDKSGLPSDRFFAERPEGSVSTLKIQRTQQEDSAVYLCASSFDNEDEKLFFGSGTQLSVL.

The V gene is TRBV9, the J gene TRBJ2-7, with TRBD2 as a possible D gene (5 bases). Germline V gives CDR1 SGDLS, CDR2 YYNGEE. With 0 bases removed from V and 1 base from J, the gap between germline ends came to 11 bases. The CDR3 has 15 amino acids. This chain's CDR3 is CASSVDSGTSYEQYF. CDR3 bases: TGTGCCAGCAGCGTAGACAGCGGAACATCCTACGAGCAGTACTTC.

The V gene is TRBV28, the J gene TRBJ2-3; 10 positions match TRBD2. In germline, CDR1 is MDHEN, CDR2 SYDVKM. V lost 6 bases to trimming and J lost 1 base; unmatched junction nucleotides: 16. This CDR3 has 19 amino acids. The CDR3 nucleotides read TGTGCCAGCAGACACTCAAGGGGATACGGGACTAGCGGCACAGATACGCAGTATTTT. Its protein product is CASRHSRGYGTSGTDTQYF. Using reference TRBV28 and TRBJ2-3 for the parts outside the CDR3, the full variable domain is DVKVTQSSRYLVKRTGEKVFLECVQDMDHENMFWYRQDPGLGLRLIYFSYDVKMKEKGDIPEGYSVSREKKERFSLILESASTNQTSMYLCASRHSRGYGTSGTDTQYFGPGTRLTVL.

This chain's CDR3 is CASSMSRVLGYTF. The CDR3 coding sequence is TGTGCCAGCAGCATGAGTCGGGTATTGGGCTACACCTTC. V is TRBV11-2 and J is TRBJ1-2; D uncertain. The germline V gene has CDR1 SGHAT and CDR2 FQNNGV. This CDR3 has 13 residues. V lost 5 bases and J lost 8, with 15 bases in between.